Listed below are T cell receptor beta chains from one sample, sequenced in a study of T cell repertoires in cytomegalovirus infection. TCRdb passed the reads through MiXCR, listing each CDR3 protein once. The repertoire holds hundreds of thousands of distinct CDR3 sequences, with roughly 10% as singletons. Sequenced sample: PBMCs. Every receptor here comes from a human donor in good health (CMV status not recorded). Some clones in this sample may be carry-over from other donors' samples. CDR3s include the opening cysteine and the closing phenylalanine or tryptophan. A D gene is named only where the DNA matches it firmly. The listing skips clone size in some rows; elsewhere it reads once, few, many or a size class.

CDR3nt,CDR3aa,j_gene,d_gene,abundance,v_gene
TGTGCCAGCAGTGAGGGACAGGGGGGAACTGAAGCTTTCTTT,CASSEGQGGTEAFF,TRBJ1-1,TRBD1,NA,TRBV2
TGCAGTGCTAGGGGGACAGGGGTGGGCACAGATACGCAGTATTTT,CSARGTGVGTDTQYF,TRBJ2-3,TRBD1,many,TRBV20-1
TGTGCCAGCAGCCCCGATTTACGGGGTAGCGGGGGGGCCTATTCTCACAATGAGCAGTTCTTC,CASSPDLRGSGGAYSHNEQFF,TRBJ2-1,TRBD2,many,TRBV7-9
TGTGCCAGCCTAGGACAGATGGCTCCTGAAGCTTTCTTT,CASLGQMAPEAFF,TRBJ1-1,NA,many,TRBV7-2
TGTGCCATCAGTGCGAGGTCCCTGGGGGAGACCCAGTACTTC,CAISARSLGETQYF,TRBJ2-5,NA,many,TRBV10-3
TGTGCCAGCAGATCGGGTAGGAGCTCCTACGAGCAGTACTTC,CASRSGRSSYEQYF,TRBJ2-7,NA,many,TRBV28
TGTGCCAGCAGCTTAGACAGGGGCCTCGGGGACCAGTACTTC,CASSLDRGLGDQYF,TRBJ2-5,TRBD1,few,TRBV7-9
TGTGCCAGCAGCCAATACAGGAGCTCCTACAATGAGCAGTTCTTC,CASSQYRSSYNEQFF,TRBJ2-1,NA,NA,TRBV3-1
TGTGCCACCCTTTACGTGAGCTCTGGAAACACCATATATTTT,CATLYVSSGNTIYF,TRBJ1-3,NA,many,TRBV6-1
TGTGCCAGCAGAGGACAGTACAATCAGCCCCAGCATTTT,CASRGQYNQPQHF,TRBJ1-5,NA,many,TRBV2
TGTGCCAGCAGTCGTTGGGCCAAACCCGGGACAAGGTTTAAGGGTGAAGCTTTCTTT,CASSRWAKPGTRFKGEAFF,TRBJ1-1,NA,many,TRBV28
TGTGCCAGCAGTCCAGACAGGTCCACAGATACGCAGTATTTT,CASSPDRSTDTQYF,TRBJ2-3,NA,NA,TRBV4-2
TGCAGTGCTAGGCACCTACTCAGGGACCGCAATCAGCCCCAGCATTTT,CSARHLLRDRNQPQHF,TRBJ1-5,NA,few,TRBV20-1
TGCAGCGTCCAGGGTCGGAGCACAGATACGCAGTATTTT,CSVQGRSTDTQYF,TRBJ2-3,NA,NA,TRBV29-1
TGTGCCAGCAGCTACTACAGTGGCCACCTAGGAAACACTGAAGCTTTCTTT,CASSYYSGHLGNTEAFF,TRBJ1-1,NA,NA,TRBV5-3
TGTGCCAGCAAACCAGGACAGGGGGGGATTACCGGCACAGATACGCAGTATTTT,CASKPGQGGITGTDTQYF,TRBJ2-3,TRBD1,many,TRBV12-3/TRBV12-4
TGCGCCAGCAGGCGTGGACAGTCCCGACTACACGCTTTCTTT,CASRRGQSRLHAFF,TRBJ1-1,NA,few,TRBV23-1
TGTGCCAGCAGTGAAAGCCAGATTCTCACGTATAATTCACCCCTCCACTTT,CASSESQILTYNSPLHF,TRBJ1-6,NA,NA,TRBV2
TGTGCCAGCAGTCTTTTGGGGGATCGGACCAATCAGCCCCAGCATTTT,CASSLLGDRTNQPQHF,TRBJ1-5,NA,few,TRBV5-6
TGTGCCAGCAGCCAGGAAGGAGGGACCAATCAGCCCCAGCATTTT,CASSQEGGTNQPQHF,TRBJ1-5,NA,many,TRBV12-3/TRBV12-4
TGCAGTGCTAGGAGGGCTGGGGCCAACGTCCTGACTTTC,CSARRAGANVLTF,TRBJ2-6,NA,NA,TRBV20-1
TGTGCCAGCAGCCCCCTGTGGAGAGAACAAGAGACCCAGTACTTC,CASSPLWREQETQYF,TRBJ2-5,NA,many,TRBV7-8
TGTGCCAGCAGCCGGACGACTAGCGGGAGGGCCAGTGAGCAGTTCTTC,CASSRTTSGRASEQFF,TRBJ2-1,TRBD2,many,TRBV11-2
TGCAGTGCTGGAGGGCTACGGGAATCGAGTGAGCAGTTCTTC,CSAGGLRESSEQFF,TRBJ2-1,NA,NA,TRBV20-1
TGTGCCACCCGGACAGGCGGCTGGGAGACCCAGTACTTC,CATRTGGWETQYF,TRBJ2-5,TRBD1,NA,TRBV10-3
TGTGCCAGCAGCCCCGGGACTAGCGGCCGATACGAGCAGTACTTC,CASSPGTSGRYEQYF,TRBJ2-7,TRBD2,many,TRBV11-3
TGTGCCAGCAGCCGAGCGGAGAGCACAGATACGCAGTATTTT,CASSRAESTDTQYF,TRBJ2-3,NA,NA,TRBV5-4
TGTGCCAGCAGGCCATTTGCAACTAATGAAAAACTGTTTTTT,CASRPFATNEKLFF,TRBJ1-4,NA,many,TRBV28
TGCGCCAGCAGCCAAGTACCAGCGGGCTACGAGCAGTACTTC,CASSQVPAGYEQYF,TRBJ2-7,NA,many,TRBV4-1
TGCAGCGCCTCCCGCCGGGACAGGGTGAACGAGCAGTACTTC,CSASRRDRVNEQYF,TRBJ2-7,TRBD1,NA,TRBV29-1
TGTGCCAGCAGCCACGAGGGGGGGCCTGGAAACACCATATATTTT,CASSHEGGPGNTIYF,TRBJ1-3,NA,few,TRBV3-1
TGTGCCAGCAGCCGCCCTACTAGCGGAGACACAGATACGCAGTATTTT,CASSRPTSGDTDTQYF,TRBJ2-3,TRBD2,many,TRBV12-3/TRBV12-4
TGTGCCAGCAGCTTTTTTCGGGACACCACCTACAATGAGCAGTTCTTC,CASSFFRDTTYNEQFF,TRBJ2-1,NA,many,TRBV7-2
TGTGCCACCAGTGATCGGAGGGGGCAAGGCTACACCTTC,CATSDRRGQGYTF,TRBJ1-2,TRBD1,many,TRBV24-1
TGTGCCAGCAGCTTTAGACTAGCGGGAGAGACCCAGTACTTC,CASSFRLAGETQYF,TRBJ2-5,TRBD2,many,TRBV7-2
TGTGCCAGCAGCGTAGGACAGGGGGCTCACAATGAGCAGTTCTTC,CASSVGQGAHNEQFF,TRBJ2-1,TRBD1,NA,TRBV9
TGCGCCAGCAGCCAAGATGGGCCGGGGACAGGGTCCTTCTCTGGAAACACCATATATTTT,CASSQDGPGTGSFSGNTIYF,TRBJ1-3,TRBD1,many,TRBV4-1